The rows below give T cell receptor beta chains drawn from one sample of a study of blood T cell repertoires in COVID-19. Sequencing was performed with immunoSEQ multiplex PCR; in TCRdb, only in-frame clones are kept and a portion is missing. The table lists over 250,000 clones, about 89% of them singletons. Sequencing was carried out using PBMCs or T cells enriched from blood (not recorded which). Receptors were obtained from a man aged 35 to 55 who had recovered from COVID-19. Each CDR3 is given with its conserved first and last residue.

>TRBV6-5|TRBJ2-3
CASRTGLAGADTQYF
>TRBV7-3|TRBJ2-1
CASSLTAGEGYFF
>TRBV5-1|TRBJ1-6
CASSLAGQGVGSPLHF
>TRBV28|TRBJ1-2
CASSLALDSGQYYGYTF
>TRBV4-2|TRBJ1-1
CASSQGDREEAFF
>TRBV28|TRBJ1-1
CASSLSNTEAFF
>TRBV11-2|TRBJ2-5
CASSLQQGAQETQYF
>TRBV7-9|TRBJ2-3
CASSTYSHLAGGTDTQYF
>TRBV13|TRBJ1-1
CASSSGRGTEAFF
>TRBV19|TRBJ1-5
CASSIFVQATGPQHF
>TRBV10-1|TRBJ1-1
CASSRESNTEAFF
>TRBV7-9|TRBJ1-2
CASSSRQDQYGYTF